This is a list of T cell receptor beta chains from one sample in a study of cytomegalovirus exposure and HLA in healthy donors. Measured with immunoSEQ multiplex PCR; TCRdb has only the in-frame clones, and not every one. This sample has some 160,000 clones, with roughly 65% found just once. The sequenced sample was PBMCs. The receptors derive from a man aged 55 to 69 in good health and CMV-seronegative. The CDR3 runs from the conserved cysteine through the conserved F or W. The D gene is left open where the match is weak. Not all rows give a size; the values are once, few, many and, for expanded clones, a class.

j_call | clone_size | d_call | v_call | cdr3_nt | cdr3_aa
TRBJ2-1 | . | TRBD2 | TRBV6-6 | TGTGCCAGCAGTTACGATCCCGGGACTAGCTTTTCCGAGCAGTTCTTC | CASSYDPGTSFSEQFF
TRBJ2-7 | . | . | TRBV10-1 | TGCGCCAGCATGGGGTCCTCAGGGGAGCAGTACTTC | CASMGSSGEQYF
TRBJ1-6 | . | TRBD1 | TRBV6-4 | TGTGCCAGCAGTGTCGGACAGGGGAAGAATTCACCCCTCCACTTT | CASSVGQGKNSPLHF
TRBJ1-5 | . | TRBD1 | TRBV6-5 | TGTGCCAGCAGTTTAGGGACAGGGTTCCGCAATCAGCCCCAGCATTTT | CASSLGTGFRNQPQHF
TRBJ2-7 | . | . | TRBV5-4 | TGTGCCAGCAGCAGTACAGTTTCCTACGAGCAGTACTTC | CASSSTVSYEQYF
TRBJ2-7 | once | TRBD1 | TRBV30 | TGTGCCTGCTCCGAAGAGCAGGGGGCCTACGAGCAGTACTTC | CACSEEQGAYEQYF
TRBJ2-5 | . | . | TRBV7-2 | TGTGCCAGCAGCTCCGGCGCGGCGGAGACCCAGTACTTC | CASSSGAAETQYF
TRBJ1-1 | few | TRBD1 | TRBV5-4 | TGTGCCAGCAGCTTGGAGGTGACAGGGGAGAACACTGAAGCTTTCTTT | CASSLEVTGENTEAFF
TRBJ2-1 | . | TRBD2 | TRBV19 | TGTGCCAGTACCCTGATAAGGCTAGCGGGAGGCGAGCAGTTCTTC | CASTLIRLAGGEQFF
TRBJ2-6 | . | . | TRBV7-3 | TGTGCCAGCGGGCAGGGCTTTGCTGGGGCCAACGTCCTGACTTTC | CASGQGFAGANVLTF
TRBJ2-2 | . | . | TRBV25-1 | TGTGCCAGCATCACAGAGTACACCGGGGAGCTGTTTTTT | CASITEYTGELFF
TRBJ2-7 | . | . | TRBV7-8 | TGTGCCAGCAGCTTAGTGGGCGGGTTATCGTTC | CASSLVGGLSF
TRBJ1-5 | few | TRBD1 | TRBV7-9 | TGTGCCAGCAGCTCGGACAGGGTGTATCAGCCCCAGCATTTT | CASSSDRVYQPQHF
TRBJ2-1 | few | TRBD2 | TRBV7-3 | TGTGCCAGCAGCCCCGCGGGGGGCGGGAGTCGCAATGAGCAGTTCTTC | CASSPAGGGSRNEQFF
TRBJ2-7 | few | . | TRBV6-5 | TGTGCCAGCAGCCCCAGGGATGCCTACGAGCAGTACTTC | CASSPRDAYEQYF
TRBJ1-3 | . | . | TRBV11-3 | TGTGCCAGCAGCTTCCTCCGGGAAGTTAGCTCTGGAAACACCATATATTTT | CASSFLREVSSGNTIYF
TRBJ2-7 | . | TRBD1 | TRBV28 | TGTGCCAGCAGTCCCTCGGGGACAGGGCGCGAGCAGTACTTC | CASSPSGTGREQYF